The next 14 T cell receptor beta chains were all read from a single sample in a study of OX40 agonist ivuxolimab in advanced cancers. Produced via immunoSEQ multiplex PCR; TCRdb's table is partial and in-frame only. The sample has tens of thousands of clones, roughly 80% seen once. Here the sequenced sample was CD4+ or CD8+ T cells sorted from blood, taken in a trial of the OX40 agonist ivuxolimab. These receptors were collected from an adult with an advanced solid tumor such as melanoma, head and neck, liver or kidney cancer.

This clone has a handful of counts. The chain joins TRBV25-1 to TRBJ2-1; 7 bases align to TRBD2. The CDR3 runs 15 residues. Germline loops: CDR1 MGHDK, CDR2 SYGVNS. J was trimmed by 6 bases and V by 6 bases; bases with no gene match: 11. The CDR3 DNA sequence: TGTGCCAGCAGGGGGAGGCGTGGGAGGGGCAATGAGCAGTTCTTC. Amino acid sequence: CASRGRRGRGNEQFF.

The chain has TRBV23-1 and TRBJ1-1; 12 bases are a match to TRBD1. TRBV23-1 is reported as an ORF; its role is uncertain. Losses at the gene ends were 8 bases for V and 1 base for J; bases not matched to a gene: 8. This CDR3 spans 16 amino acids. The CDR3 DNA follows: TGCGCCAGCGGGGACAGGGGGCGCGGAGGGAACACTGAAGCTTTCTTT. This codes for CASGDRGRGGNTEAFF.

The J gene is TRBJ1-2, the V gene TRBV9, with D possibly being TRBD1 (5 bases). The CDR3 contains 15 residues. Germline CDR1 SGDLS, CDR2 YYNGEE. V gave up 1 base and J gave up 4 bases, with 14 bases separating them. CDR3 in amino acids: CASSVSEGIAYGYTF. The CDR3 region has the DNA TGTGCCAGCAGCGTAAGTGAGGGGATTGCCTATGGCTACACCTTC.

The rearrangement joins TRBV28 to TRBJ2-1; perhaps TRBD1 as D (6 bases). The V and J ends lost 5 bases and 6 bases respectively, with 11 bases between them. Germline CDR1 MDHEN, CDR2 SYDVKM. This CDR3 is 13 amino acids long. In nucleotides, the CDR3 is TGTGCCAGCAGTACTACAGGGATCAATGAGCAGTTCTTC. Residues: CASSTTGINEQFF. The full variable domain, completed using reference TRBV28 and TRBJ2-1, is DVKVTQSSRYLVKRTGEKVFLECVQDMDHENMFWYRQDPGLGLRLIYFSYDVKMKEKGDIPEGYSVSREKKERFSLILESASTNQTSMYLCASSTTGINEQFFGPGTRLTVL.

Many counts were recorded for this clone. This sequence joins TRBV9 and TRBJ2-7; D uncertain. The V gene lost 0 bases and the J gene lost 1 base, with 5 bases spanning the gap. CDR3 size: 13 residues. Germline V CDR1 and CDR2: SGDLS, YYNGEE. The CDR3 sequence: CASSVGESYEQYF. The CDR3, as DNA: TGTGCCAGCAGCGTAGGAGAGTCCTACGAGCAGTACTTC.

The chain joins TRBV11-3 to TRBJ2-2; D perhaps matches TRBD2 (6 bases). Per the germline V gene, CDR1 is SGHNT and CDR2 is YENEEA. V lost 4 bases and J lost 7, with 10 bases in between. The CDR3 extends over 13 amino acids. Here the CDR3 DNA reads TGTGCCAGCAGCTCTTTCGGGGGCGGGGAGCTGTTTTTT. Protein sequence: CASSSFGGGELFF.

This clone occurred once. V is TRBV7-9 and J is TRBJ2-7, with D perhaps matching TRBD1 or TRBD2 (5 bases each). The germline V gene encodes CDR1 SEHNR and CDR2 FQNEAQ (reference sequence). The CDR3 covers 13 residues. The V gene lost 5 bases and the J gene lost 4 bases, with 12 bases spanning the gap. The chain's CDR3 is CASSNGAGYEQYF. As DNA, the CDR3 is TGTGCCAGCAGCAACGGGGCCGGGTACGAGCAGTACTTC.

This rearrangement joins TRBV11-2 to TRBJ2-1, with 8 bases identical to TRBD1. This CDR3 region has 16 residues. Unmatched junction bases numbered 8, after V lost 5 bases and J lost 2 bases. Per the germline V gene, CDR1 is SGHAT and CDR2 is FQNNGV. CDR3: CASSTRRGPTYNEQFF. CDR3 nucleotides: TGTGCCAGCAGCACGCGCAGGGGGCCTACCTACAATGAGCAGTTCTTC.

This clone was seen only a few times. The rearrangement joins TRBV7-2 to TRBJ1-2; TRBD1 might be the D (6 bases). Germline CDR1 reads SGHTA; CDR2 reads FQGNSA. V shed 5 bases and J shed 9 bases, with 10 bases lying between them. This CDR3 contains 11 residues. The CDR3 protein is CASSPGTSYTF. The CDR3 DNA reads as TGTGCCAGCAGCCCCGGGACAAGCTACACCTTC.

This clone was seen a single time. The V and J genes are TRBV29-1 and TRBJ2-7; 9 bases align to TRBD2. V lost 3 bases and J lost 2; bases outside the gene matches: 5. The germline CDR1 and CDR2 sequences are SQVTM and ANQGSEA. The CDR3 is 14 amino acids. The CDR3 is CSVDAAGGTYEQYF. In DNA, the CDR3 is TGCAGCGTTGATGCAGCGGGAGGAACCTACGAGCAGTACTTC.

The V and J genes are TRBV28 and TRBJ2-6; no reliable D call. The CDR3 has 14 amino acids. Germline CDR1 is MDHEN and CDR2 is SYDVKM. Between the trimmed V and J ends, which lost 6 bases and 4 bases, there was a span of 10 bases. The CDR3 is CASSLLAGANVLTF. CDR3 bases: TGTGCCAGCAGCCTCCTGGCCGGGGCCAACGTCCTGACTTTC.

This sequence joins TRBV2 and TRBJ1-2; TRBD1 matches at 8 bases. V lost 4 bases, J lost 6 bases, and 7 bases stayed unmatched. The germline CDR1 and CDR2 sequences are SNHLY and FYNNEI. The CDR3 is 14 amino acids. The CDR3 loop is CASSVRRGRDGYTF. CDR3 DNA: TGTGCCAGCAGTGTGCGCAGGGGGCGGGATGGCTACACCTTC.

The chain employs TRBV2 and TRBJ2-1; D gene uncertain. Germline-derived CDR1 and CDR2 are SNHLY and FYNNEI. V shed 6 bases and J shed 0 bases, with 18 bases lying between them. The CDR3 contains 17 residues. The CDR3 DNA is TGTGCCAGCAGGCCTTCCCTCTCTACCCGCTCCTACAATGAGCAGTTCTTC. Translation gives CASRPSLSTRSYNEQFF.

This chain connects TRBV19 to TRBJ1-1; TRBD1 might be the D (6 bases). The V gene's germline CDR1 is LNHDA and CDR2 SQIVND (reference sequence). The V end lost 1 base, the J end lost 5 bases, and 14 bases lay between the germline ends. The CDR3 covers 15 residues. The CDR3, as DNA: TGTGCCAGTAGTATAGGGTTAACAGGGCTAACTGAAGCTTTCTTT. Translated: CASSIGLTGLTEAFF.